These 4 T cell receptor beta chains were sequenced from one sample in a study of blood T cells in healthy people across ages. A sample-barcoded 5' primer and a J-beta primer mix were used in a second PCR of roughly 6 to 12 cycles. TCRdb re-called the 5' RACE reads with MiXCR, one entry per CDR3 protein. The top ten hold about 4.1% of the sample, which has 1.5 million to 1.9 million distinct CDR3 sequences, approximately 39% seen once. Specimen: blood. Receptors were obtained from a woman under 30 in good health.

The rearrangement links TRBV9 to TRBJ2-1; D is perhaps TRBD2 (6 bases). CDR3 length: 15 amino acids. The V gene lost 6 bases and the J gene lost 6 bases, with 19 bases spanning the gap. Germline CDR1 and CDR2: SGDLS and YYNGEE. The CDR3 spells CASNLGTAVSNEQFF. As DNA, the CDR3 is TGTGCCAGCAACCTCGGGACTGCGGTGTCCAATGAGCAGTTCTTC. The entire variable domain, with the rest obtained from reference TRBV9 and TRBJ2-1, is as follows: DSGVTQTPKHLITATGQRVTLRCSPRSGDLSVYWYQQSLDQGLQFLIQYYNGEERAKGNILERFSAQQFPDLHSELNLSSLELGDSALYFCASNLGTAVSNEQFFGPGTRLTVL.

The chain carries TRBV12-3 or TRBV12-4 and TRBJ2-7; tentative D call: TRBD1 (6 bases). V was clipped by 6 bases and J by 5 bases, with 17 bases between them. The CDR3 totals 14 residues. Here the CDR3 DNA reads TGTGCCAGCAGCCCTAGCAGGGGTCTCGACGAGCAGTACTTC. Translating gives CASSPSRGLDEQYF.

This chain uses TRBV20-1 with TRBJ2-3; maybe TRBD1 (5 bases). This CDR3 spans 13 amino acids. V shed 5 bases and J shed 0 bases, with 9 bases lying between them. Germline loops: CDR1 DFQATT, CDR2 SNEGSKA (reference sequence). The CDR3 coding sequence is TGCAGTGCTGCACAGGACAGCACAGATACGCAGTATTTT. It encodes CSAAQDSTDTQYF.

In this sample, this clonotype turned up many times. The chain employs TRBV12-3 or TRBV12-4 and TRBJ1-6; unclear D gene. V was trimmed by 2 bases and J by 6 bases, leaving 11 bases between them. The CDR3 has 15 amino acids. The CDR3 sequence: CASSLLLGVNSPLHF. The CDR3 coding sequence is TGTGCCAGCAGTTTATTGCTGGGAGTTAATTCACCCCTCCACTTT.